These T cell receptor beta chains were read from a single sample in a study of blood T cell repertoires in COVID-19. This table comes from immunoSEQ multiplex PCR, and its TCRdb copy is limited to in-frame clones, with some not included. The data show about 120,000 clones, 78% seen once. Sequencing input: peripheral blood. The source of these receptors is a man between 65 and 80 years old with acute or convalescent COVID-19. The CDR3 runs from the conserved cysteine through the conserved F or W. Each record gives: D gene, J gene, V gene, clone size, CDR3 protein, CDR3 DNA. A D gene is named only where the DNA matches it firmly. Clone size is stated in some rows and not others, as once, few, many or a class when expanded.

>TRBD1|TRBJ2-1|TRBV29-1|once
CSVGDRGRNEQFF
TGCAGCGTTGGAGACAGGGGGCGGAATGAGCAGTTCTTC
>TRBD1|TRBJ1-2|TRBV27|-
CASSLWANRGGYTF
TGTGCCAGCAGTTTATGGGCCAACAGGGGTGGCTACACCTTC
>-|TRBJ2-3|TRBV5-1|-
CASSRTPGTDTQYF
TGCGCCAGCAGCCGGACACCTGGCACAGATACGCAGTATTTT
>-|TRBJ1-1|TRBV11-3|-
CASSLVRQLNTEAFF
TGTGCCAGCAGCTTAGTGCGCCAACTGAACACTGAAGCTTTCTTT
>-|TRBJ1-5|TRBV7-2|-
CASSLGWGGQPQHF
TGTGCCAGCAGCTTAGGGTGGGGGGGTCAGCCCCAGCATTTT
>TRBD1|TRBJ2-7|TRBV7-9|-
CASSPQGAYEQYF
TGTGCCAGCAGCCCACAGGGGGCCTACGAGCAGTACTTC
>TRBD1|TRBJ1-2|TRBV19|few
CASSTSPGTGDYGYTF
TGTGCCAGTAGTACCAGTCCCGGGACAGGGGATTATGGCTACACCTTC
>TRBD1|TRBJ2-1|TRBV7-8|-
CASSPWTGGTYNEQFF
TGTGCCAGCAGCCCCTGGACAGGGGGAACCTACAATGAGCAGTTCTTC
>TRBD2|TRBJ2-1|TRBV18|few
CASSPPASGVREQFF
TGTGCCAGCTCACCGCCGGCTAGCGGGGTCCGGGAGCAGTTCTTC
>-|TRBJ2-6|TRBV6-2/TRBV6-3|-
CASSYSGSGANVLTF
TGTGCCAGCAGTTACTCCGGCTCTGGGGCCAACGTCCTGACTTTC
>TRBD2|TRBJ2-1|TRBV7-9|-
CASTMLAGANEQFF
TGTGCCAGCACAATGCTAGCGGGGGCCAATGAGCAGTTCTTC
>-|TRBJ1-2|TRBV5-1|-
CASSLGQLYGYTF
TGCGCCAGCAGCCTCGGACAGCTATATGGCTACACCTTC
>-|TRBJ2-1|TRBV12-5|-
CASGLVGVRGSAQFF
TGTGCTAGTGGTTTGGTAGGAGTTAGGGGTAGTGCGCAGTTCTTC
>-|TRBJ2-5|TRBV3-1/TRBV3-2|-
CASSQRREETQYF
TGTGCCAGCAGCCAAAGGAGAGAAGAGACCCAGTACTTC
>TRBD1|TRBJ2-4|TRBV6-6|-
CASRGGTGGNIQYF
TGTGCCAGCAGAGGCGGGACAGGGGGAAACATTCAGTACTTC
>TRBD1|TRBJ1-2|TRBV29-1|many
CSAGQGEAGYTF
TGCAGCGCAGGACAGGGAGAGGCTGGCTACACCTTC
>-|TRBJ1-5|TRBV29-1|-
CSVLLQGDQPQHF
TGCAGCGTTCTCTTACAGGGCGATCAGCCCCAGCATTTT
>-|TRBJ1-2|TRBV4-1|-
CASSQQAQGSYGYTF
TGCGCCAGCAGCCAACAAGCGCAGGGGAGCTATGGCTACACCTTC
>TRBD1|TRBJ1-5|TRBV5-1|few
CASSSDGTANQPQHF
TGCGCCAGCAGCTCAGACGGGACAGCGAATCAGCCCCAGCATTTT
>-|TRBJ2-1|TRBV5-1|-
CASSLEGVGRYNEQFF
TGCGCCAGCAGCTTGGAGGGGGTGGGACGCTACAATGAGCAGTTCTTC
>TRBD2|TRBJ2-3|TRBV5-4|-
CASSSGGVDTQYF
TGTGCCAGCAGTAGCGGGGGTGTAGATACGCAGTATTTT
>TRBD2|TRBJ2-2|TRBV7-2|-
CASSLVTLSGGTGELFF
TGTGCCAGCAGCTTAGTCACCCTCAGCGGGGGAACCGGGGAGCTGTTTTTT
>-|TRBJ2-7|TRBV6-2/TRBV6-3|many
CASGLGGHKSYEQYF
TGTGCCAGCGGCCTAGGCGGACACAAGTCCTACGAGCAGTACTTC
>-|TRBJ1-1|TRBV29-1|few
CSVVSGVRGEDTEAFF
TGCAGCGTTGTATCGGGGGTCCGGGGAGAGGACACTGAAGCTTTCTTT
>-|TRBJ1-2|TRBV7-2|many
CASSSNYGYTF
TGTGCCAGCAGCTCAAACTATGGCTACACCTTC
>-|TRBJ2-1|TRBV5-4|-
CASSPTISYNEQFF
TGTGCCAGCAGCCCAACTATCTCCTACAATGAGCAGTTCTTC
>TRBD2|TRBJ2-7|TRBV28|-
CASSLILGGEAYEQYF
TGTGCCAGCAGTTTAATCCTCGGGGGGGAGGCCTACGAGCAGTACTTC
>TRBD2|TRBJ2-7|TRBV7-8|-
CASSLGSGGAYEQYF
TGTGCCAGCAGCTTAGGTAGCGGGGGGGCATACGAGCAGTACTTC
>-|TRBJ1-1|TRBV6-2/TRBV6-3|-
CASSRGGSATEAFF
TGTGCCAGCAGTAGGGGGGGGAGTGCGACTGAAGCTTTCTTT
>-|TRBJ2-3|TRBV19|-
CASSHMWTELGTDTQYF
TGTGCCAGTAGTCACATGTGGACAGAGCTTGGCACAGATACGCAGTATTTT
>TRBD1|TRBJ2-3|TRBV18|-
CASSPQGASTDTQYF
TGTGCCAGCTCACCGCAGGGGGCTAGCACAGATACGCAGTATTTT
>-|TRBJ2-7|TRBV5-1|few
CASSPMTSFAYEQYF
TGCGCCAGCAGCCCAATGACTAGTTTCGCCTACGAGCAGTACTTC
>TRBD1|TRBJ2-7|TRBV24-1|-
CATRRDSTDEQYF
TGTGCCACCAGACGGGACAGTACCGACGAGCAGTACTTC
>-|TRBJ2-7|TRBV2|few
CASSESRGPRQYF
TGTGCCAGCAGTGAATCGCGGGGGCCGAGGCAGTACTTC
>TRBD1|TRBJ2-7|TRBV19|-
CASFDRASYEQYF
TGTGCCAGTTTTGACAGGGCATCCTACGAGCAGTACTTC
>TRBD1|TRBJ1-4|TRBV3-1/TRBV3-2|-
CASSQGQGATNEKLFF
TGTGCCAGCAGCCAGGGACAGGGGGCAACTAATGAAAAACTGTTTTTT
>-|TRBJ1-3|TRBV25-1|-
CASSRQGVGGNTIYF
TGTGCCAGCAGCCGACAAGGGGTTGGTGGAAACACCATATATTTT
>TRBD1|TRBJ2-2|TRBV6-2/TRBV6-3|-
CASSYSTGGLLTGELFF
TGTGCCAGCAGTTACAGCACAGGGGGCCTTCTCACCGGGGAGCTGTTTTTT
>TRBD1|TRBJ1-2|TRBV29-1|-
CSVDPGTGGLYTF
TGCAGCGTTGACCCCGGGACAGGGGGCCTCTACACCTTC
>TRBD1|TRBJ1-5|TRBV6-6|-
CASSYDRASNQPQHF
TGTGCCAGCAGTTACGACAGGGCTAGCAATCAGCCCCAGCATTTT
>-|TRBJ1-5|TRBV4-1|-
CASSQGADLSNQPQHF
TGCGCCAGCAGCCAAGGGGCAGACCTTAGCAATCAGCCCCAGCATTTT
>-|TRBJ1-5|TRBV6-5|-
CASRTTGSGNQPQHF
TGTGCCAGCAGGACCACAGGGTCGGGCAATCAGCCCCAGCATTTT
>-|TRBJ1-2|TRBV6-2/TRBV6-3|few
CASSYSRNYGYTF
TGTGCCAGCAGTTACTCGAGGAACTATGGCTACACCTTC
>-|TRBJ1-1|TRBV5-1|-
CASGRGDTEAFF
TGCGCCAGTGGGAGGGGGGACACTGAAGCTTTCTTT
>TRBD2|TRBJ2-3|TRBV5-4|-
CASSLGRSGVSRRTQYF
TGTGCCAGCAGCTTGGGTCGTAGCGGGGTCTCCCGTCGTACGCAGTATTTT
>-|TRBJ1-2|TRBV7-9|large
CASSFEQGANYGYTF
TGTGCCAGCAGCTTTGAACAGGGCGCTAACTATGGCTACACCTTC
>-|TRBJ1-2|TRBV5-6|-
CASRNRGILNYGYTF
TGTGCCAGCAGAAATAGGGGGATATTGAACTATGGCTACACCTTC
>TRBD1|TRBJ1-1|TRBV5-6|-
CASRRDRDRLMNTEAFF
TGTGCCAGCAGACGTGACAGGGATCGGCTAATGAACACTGAAGCTTTCTTT
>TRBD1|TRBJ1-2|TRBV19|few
CASTWSGTGDFGYTF
TGTGCCAGTACCTGGTCCGGGACAGGGGATTTCGGCTACACCTTC
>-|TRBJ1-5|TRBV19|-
CASSARDSNQPQHF
TGTGCCAGTAGTGCCAGGGATAGCAATCAGCCCCAGCATTTT
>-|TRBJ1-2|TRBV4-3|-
CASSQAGQTYGYTF
TGCGCCAGCAGCCAAGCAGGACAGACTTATGGCTACACCTTC
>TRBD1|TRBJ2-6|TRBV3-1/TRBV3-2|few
CASSQHPGQSSGANVLTF
TGTGCCAGCAGCCAACATCCGGGACAGAGCTCTGGGGCCAACGTCCTGACTTTC
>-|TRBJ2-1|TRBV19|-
CASSTPGHPTRFF
TGTGCCAGTAGTACCCCGGGACACCCTACGCGGTTCTTC
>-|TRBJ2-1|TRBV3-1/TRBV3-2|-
CASSQDQFRGQFF
TGTGCCAGCAGCCAAGATCAGTTTAGGGGACAGTTCTTC
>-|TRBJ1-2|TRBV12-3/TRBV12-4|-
CASSSQGYGYTF
TGTGCCAGCAGTTCCCAGGGATATGGCTACACCTTC
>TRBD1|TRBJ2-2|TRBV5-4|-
CASSLNPGQGTGELFF
TGTGCCAGCAGCTTGAATCCCGGACAGGGCACCGGGGAGCTGTTTTTT
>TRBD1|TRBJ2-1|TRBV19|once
CASSLLSIGQGANEQFF
TGTGCCAGTAGTCTTCTCTCAATCGGACAGGGGGCCAATGAGCAGTTCTTC